This TCR beta chain was profiled in a study of cytomegalovirus exposure and HLA in healthy donors. Study summary: There were 90 million to 140 million unique TCR beta sequences, drawn from approximately 180 million T cells, in an earlier analysis.

The V end lost 5 bases, the J end lost 4 bases, and 18 bases lay between the germline ends. This CDR3 spans 16 amino acids. Germline V gene data show CDR1 as SGHTA and CDR2 as FQGTGA. Donors were nominally healthy when sampled, though unrecorded immune exposures were likely. The table lists this clone with a count of one. A multiplex PCR was run with 60 Vbeta primers and 13 Jbeta primers. Measured with immunoSEQ multiplex PCR; TCRdb has only the in-frame clones, and not every one. The sample records approximately 130,000 clones, over 65% being singletons. The TCR sequence derives from a female donor in good health and CMV-seropositive. This chain joins TRBV7-3 and TRBJ2-1, with a tentative D call TRBD1 (6 bases). Sequences were obtained from PBMCs. As DNA, the CDR3 is TGTGCCAGCAGCCAGCCAGGACAGACTCTTTACAATGAGCAGTTCTTC. Amino acids: CASSQPGQTLYNEQFF.